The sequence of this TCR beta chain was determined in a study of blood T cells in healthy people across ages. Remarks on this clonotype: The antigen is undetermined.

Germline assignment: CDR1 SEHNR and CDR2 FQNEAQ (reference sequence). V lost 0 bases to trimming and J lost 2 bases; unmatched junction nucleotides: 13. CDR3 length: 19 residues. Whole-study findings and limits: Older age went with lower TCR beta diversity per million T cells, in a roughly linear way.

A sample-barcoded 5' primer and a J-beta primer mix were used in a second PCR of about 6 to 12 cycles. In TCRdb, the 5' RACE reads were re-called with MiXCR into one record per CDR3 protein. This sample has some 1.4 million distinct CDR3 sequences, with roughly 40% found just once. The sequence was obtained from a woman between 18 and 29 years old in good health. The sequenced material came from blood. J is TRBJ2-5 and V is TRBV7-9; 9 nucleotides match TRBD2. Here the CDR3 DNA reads TGTGCCAGCAGCTTAGCGCGTTCCGGCGGGGGGGCGAAACAAGAGACCCAGTACTTC. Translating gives CASSLARSGGGAKQETQYF.